The clone carrying this T cell receptor (beta chain) was seen a single time. Sequencing used immunoSEQ multiplex PCR; TCRdb keeps in-frame clones, though not all of them. The table lists roughly 150,000 clones, 85% of them singletons. The sample is drawn from a study of blood T cell repertoires in COVID-19. Study context: Collection of acute and convalescent COVID-19 samples took place in the United States, Italy and Spain.

In Seattle, patients joined the study during active infection and were tracked longitudinally. This CDR3 region has 15 residues. Germline CDR1 is SNHLY and CDR2 is FYNNEI. The V end lost 6 bases, the J end lost 2 bases, and 16 bases lay between the germline ends. The TCR comes from an elderly woman with COVID-19, enrolled during active disease. The chain links TRBV2 to TRBJ1-2; TRBD1 might be the D (5 bases). The sequencing sample was made of peripheral blood. Written as DNA, the CDR3 is TGTGCCAGCAGGCCGTGGAGGGGCGACAACTATGGCTACACCTTC. It codes for CASRPWRGDNYGYTF.